A single sample gave rise to the 20 T cell receptor beta chains below, sequenced in a study of blood T cell repertoires in COVID-19. Clones were read by immunoSEQ multiplex PCR, and TCRdb kept only the in-frame ones, dropping some. Found here are 73,000 or so clones, 75% to 95% of them singletons; the top ten hold around 13%. The sequencing sample was made of peripheral blood. These receptors originate from a human donor with active COVID-19. The donor label of this sample is uncertain.

The chain is built from TRBV18 and TRBJ2-3, with 7 bases identical to TRBD1. The CDR3 covers 14 residues. Germline V gives CDR1 KGHSH, CDR2 LQKENI. V trimming: 4 bases; J trimming: 0 bases; junction bases outside the gene matches: 1. CDR3 loop: CASSRDSSTDTQYF. CDR3 sequence (DNA): TGTGCCAGCTCACGGGACAGTAGCACAGATACGCAGTATTTT. Full variable domain (outside the CDR3, taken from reference TRBV18 and TRBJ2-3): NAGVMQNPRHLVRRRGQEARLRCSPMKGHSHVYWYRQLPEEGLKFMVYLQKENIIDESGMPKERFSAEFPKEGPSILRIQQVVRGDSAAYFCASSRDSSTDTQYFGPGTRLTVL.

The chain is built from TRBV28 and TRBJ1-2; D possibly corresponds to TRBD1 (5 bases). V lost 2 bases and J lost 1, with 5 bases in between. This CDR3 has 13 residues. The germline V gene has CDR1 MDHEN and CDR2 SYDVKM. As DNA, the CDR3 is TGTGCCAGCAGTTTACAGGGTAACTATGGCTACACCTTC. Its protein is CASSLQGNYGYTF.

V usage is TRBV28 and J usage is TRBJ2-3, with 8 positions matching TRBD2. Germline CDR1 and CDR2: MDHEN and SYDVKM. The junction had 4 bases not matched to a gene; V was cut back by 6 bases and J by 2 bases. This CDR3 has 14 amino acids. Here the CDR3 DNA reads TGTGCCAGCAGCCGGGAGGGTTTCACAGATACGCAGTATTTT. Its protein product is CASSREGFTDTQYF.

This clone is medium-sized in the sample. The chain links TRBV27 to TRBJ1-6, with D perhaps matching TRBD1 (5 bases). The V and J ends lost 2 bases and 0 bases respectively, with 8 bases between them. Per germline, CDR1 MNHEY and CDR2 SMNVEV (reference sequence). The CDR3 has 16 amino acids. The CDR3 bases are TGTGCCAGCAGTTTAGGGGCGAGCTCCTATAATTCACCCCTCCACTTT. Translated, it gives CASSLGASSYNSPLHF.

This chain links TRBV6-2 or TRBV6-3 with TRBJ1-5; unclear D gene. V was shortened by 6 bases and J by 4 bases, with 16 bases between the two germline ends. The CDR3 consists of 15 residues. Germline-derived CDR1 and CDR2 are MNHEY and SVGEGT. The CDR3 protein is CASSEGPGGNQPQHF. The DNA of the CDR3 is TGTGCCAGCAGCGAAGGGCCGGGAGGAAATCAGCCCCAGCATTTT.

The chain uses TRBV18 and TRBJ2-7; 10 positions agree with TRBD2. CDR1 is KGHSH, CDR2 LQKENI, per germline. The ends lost 2 bases at V and 4 bases at J; junction bases unmatched: 2. The CDR3 runs to 14 residues. CDR3 sequence: CASSPGTSEYEQYF. In DNA, the CDR3 is TGTGCCAGCTCACCAGGGACTAGCGAGTACGAGCAGTACTTC.

The CDR3 spells CASSQSGLSYNEQFF. The CDR3 DNA follows: TGTGCCAGCAGTCAGTCCGGACTGTCCTACAATGAGCAGTTCTTC. The chain joins TRBV27 to TRBJ2-1, with D perhaps TRBD2 (5 bases). V was trimmed by 5 bases and J by 1 base, leaving 12 bases between them. The CDR3 contains 15 residues. CDR1 and CDR2 from the germline V gene are MNHEY and SMNVEV (reference sequence).

The V gene is TRBV7-2, the J gene TRBJ2-5; 9 bases map to TRBD2. Trimming at V came to 0 bases and at J to 2 bases, leaving 4 bases not matched to a gene. CDR1 and CDR2 (germline): SGHTA, FQGNSA. This CDR3 is 16 amino acids long. The CDR3 sequence is CASSLALLAGQETQYF. CDR3 in DNA: TGTGCCAGCAGCTTAGCGCTGCTAGCGGGACAAGAGACCCAGTACTTC.

The chain employs TRBV29-1 and TRBJ2-7; 10 positions match TRBD1. CDR3 length: 12 residues. From germline, CDR1 is SQVTM and CDR2 ANQGSEA. V dropped 7 bases and J dropped 2; count of bases not matched to a gene: 2. The CDR3 region has the DNA TGCAGCGCCGGGACAGGGGCCTACGAGCAGTACTTC. The encoded protein is CSAGTGAYEQYF.

This chain uses TRBV24-1 with TRBJ1-4; the D is unclear. V was cut by 3 bases and J by 5 bases, with 6 bases left in between. There are 13 residues in the CDR3. The germline V gene has CDR1 KGHDR and CDR2 SFDVKD. The CDR3 reads CATSDRQNEKLFF. In nucleotides, the CDR3 is TGTGCCACCAGTGATCGTCAGAATGAAAAACTGTTTTTT.

This chain uses TRBV24-1 with TRBJ1-4, with a tentative D call TRBD1 (6 bases). The CDR3 is 17 amino acids. Germline assignment: CDR1 KGHDR and CDR2 SFDVKD. The V end lost 5 bases, the J end lost 0 bases, and 15 bases lay between the germline ends. CDR3 protein: CATSGGHREPTNEKLFF. For the CDR3, the DNA is TGTGCCACCAGTGGGGGCCACAGGGAGCCAACTAATGAAAAACTGTTTTTT.

This chain links TRBV18 with TRBJ2-7; D may be TRBD2 (6 bases). Trimming took off 0 bases at V and 8 bases at J, with 14 bases between the two ends. This CDR3 region has 14 residues. Germline lookup yields CDR1 KGHSH and CDR2 LQKENI. In DNA form, the CDR3 reads TGTGCCAGCTCACCACCTAGCGGAGAGCTGCAGCAGTACTTC. Its protein product is CASSPPSGELQQYF.

This CDR3 reads CASSPRAQVGKNIQYF. CDR3 coding DNA: TGTGCCAGCAGCCCGAGGGCCCAGGTGGGCAAAAACATTCAGTACTTC. This sequence joins TRBV5-4 and TRBJ2-4, with D perhaps matching TRBD2 (5 bases). In germline, CDR1 is SGHNT, CDR2 YYREEE (reference sequence). This CDR3 spans 16 amino acids. With 4 bases removed from V and 3 bases from J, the gap between germline ends came to 17 bases.

This chain uses TRBV27 with TRBJ1-6; 10 positions agree with TRBD1. The germline CDR1 and CDR2 sequences are MNHEY and SMNVEV (reference sequence). The J segment lost 9 bases and the V segment lost 8 bases, leaving 1 base of the junction unmatched. This CDR3 comprises 12 residues. CDR3 region: CASGQGGSPLHF. The CDR3 nucleotides are TGTGCCAGCGGACAGGGGGGTTCACCCCTCCACTTT.

This rearrangement joins TRBV19 to TRBJ1-2; D remains unclear. The CDR3 extends over 14 amino acids. Germline loops: CDR1 LNHDA, CDR2 SQIVND (reference sequence). V was cut by 5 bases and J by 8 bases, with 18 bases left in between. In DNA, the CDR3 is TGTGCCAGTAGTCCACAGAAAAAACAAGGCGGCTACACCTTC. It specifies CASSPQKKQGGYTF.

The chain recombines TRBV14 with TRBJ2-4; D may be TRBD2 (6 bases). CDR1 is SGHDN, CDR2 FVKESK, per germline. The CDR3 has 15 amino acids. With 4 bases removed from V and 3 bases from J, the gap between germline ends came to 13 bases. CDR3 coding DNA: TGTGCCAGCAGCCCAGGAGGGAGCGACAAAAACATTCAGTACTTC. Protein product: CASSPGGSDKNIQYF.

This rearrangement joins TRBV5-1 to TRBJ1-1, with unresolved D. V lost 5 bases, J lost 5 bases, and 16 bases lay in between. The CDR3 is 14 residues long. Germline CDR1 SGHRS, CDR2 YFSETQ. The CDR3 loop reads CASSFGGLATEAFF. In DNA form, the CDR3 reads TGCGCCAGCAGTTTTGGCGGGCTTGCGACTGAAGCTTTCTTT. The whole variable domain, remainder taken from reference TRBV5-1 and TRBJ1-1, is KAGVTQTPRYLIKTRGQQVTLSCSPISGHRSVSWYQQTPGQGLQFLFEYFSETQRNKGNFPGRFSGRQFSNSRSEMNVSTLELGDSALYLCASSFGGLATEAFFGQGTRLTVV.

J is TRBJ1-1 and V is TRBV5-1, with a possible D match to TRBD1 (5 bases). V was clipped by 0 bases and J by 7 bases, with 13 bases between them. This CDR3 is 14 amino acids long. Germline assignment: CDR1 SGHRS and CDR2 YFSETQ. CDR3 nucleotide sequence: TGCGCCAGCAGCTTGGCCCTTGGGCAGGGTGAAGCTTTCTTT. Translating it yields CASSLALGQGEAFF.

The rearrangement joins TRBV18 to TRBJ2-7, with 8 positions matching TRBD1. The CDR3 has 15 amino acids. Germline V lookup: CDR1 KGHSH, CDR2 LQKENI. V lost 0 bases to trimming and J lost 6 bases; unmatched junction nucleotides: 7. DNA for the CDR3: TGTGCCAGCTCACCACCTTCCCCGACAGGGGCCGAGCAGTACTTC. Amino acids: CASSPPSPTGAEQYF.

The V and J genes are TRBV21-1 and TRBJ2-1; the table's D call, TRBD2, was not checked against the DNA. TRBV21-1 is a pseudogene segment. The CDR3 spans 12 residues. The CDR3 sequence is CASSTPRGRVFF. CDR3 nucleotide sequence: TGTGCCAGCAGCACCCCCCGGGGAAGAGTCTTCTTC.